This note documents a single TCR beta chain sequence. Its cognate antigen is unknown. This sample is drawn from a study of monozygotic twins with inflammatory bowel disease. Study-level results: There was no support for any single strong signal or clonotype associated with IBD. Possibly because of limited power, concordant and discordant twins showed no difference in repertoire similarity.

Germline V CDR1 and CDR2: DFQATT, SNEGSKA (reference sequence). The length of the CDR3 is 15 residues. Each UMI harboured a 6-nucleotide sample barcode and was appended via template switching. After re-calling the 5' RACE reads, TCRdb lists one entry per CDR3 protein, DNA absent. Its clone listing holds a few hundred thousand distinct CDR3 sequences. With no T cell sorting beforehand, total RNA was isolated from whole blood. Sequencing used blood. J is TRBJ2-2 and V is TRBV20-1. This receptor was identified in a human donor with ulcerative colitis or Crohn's disease, or a healthy co-twin of an affected twin (not recorded which). The CDR3 is CSARWAAVNTGELFF.